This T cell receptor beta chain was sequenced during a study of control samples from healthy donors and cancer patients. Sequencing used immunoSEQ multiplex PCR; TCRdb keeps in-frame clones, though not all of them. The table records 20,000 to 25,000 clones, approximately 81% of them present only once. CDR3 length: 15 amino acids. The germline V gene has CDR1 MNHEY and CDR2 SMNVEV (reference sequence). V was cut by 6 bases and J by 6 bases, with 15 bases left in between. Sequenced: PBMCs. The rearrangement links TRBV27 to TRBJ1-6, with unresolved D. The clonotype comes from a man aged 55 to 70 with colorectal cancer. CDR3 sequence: CASRPGWVSNSPLHF. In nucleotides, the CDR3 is TGTGCCAGCAGACCTGGGTGGGTTAGTAATTCACCCCTCCACTTT.